This T cell receptor beta chain derives from a study of blood T cell repertoires in COVID-19. On the study more broadly: Some COVID-19 samples were acute and others convalescent; all came from the United States, Italy and Spain. From T cells, B-cell-depleted T cells, or PBMCs came the material, which was cDNA or gDNA.

Per the authors' pipeline: By means of reference gene primer amplification, nucleated cell counts were estimated. TCRdb's copy holds only in-frame clones and misses some; the assay was immunoSEQ multiplex PCR. The V and J calls and clone size come from that table; D and trimming were worked out from the DNA. The sample has some 110,000 clones; approximately 85% are singletons. The V end lost 3 bases, the J end lost 8 bases, and 11 bases lay between the germline ends. CDR1 is SGHNT and CDR2 is YENEEA in the germline V gene. There are 14 residues in the CDR3. The V call is TRBV11-3, the J call TRBJ1-6; D is ambiguous. The receptor's source is a man in his sixties with acute or convalescent COVID-19. The specimen was peripheral blood. The CDR3 sequence: CASSFSGVDSPLHF. In DNA, the CDR3 is TGTGCCAGCAGCTTTAGCGGGGTAGATTCACCCCTCCACTTT.